This TCR beta chain appears in the sequencing data of a study of Ad26.COV2.S vaccination and SARS-CoV-2 variants (dated by TCRdb to the early 2020s). Broadly, across the study: Vaccine-arm donors were drawn from COV1001, a multicentre, randomized, double-blind, placebo-controlled phase I-IIa trial of Ad26.COV2.S in healthy adults. The TCR-sequenced set comprised about 32 samples: around 20 Ad26.COV2.S vaccine recipients, 5 placebo recipients and 8 SARS-CoV-2 convalescent individuals. Investigators did not know the trial group allocation while performing experiments and assessing outcomes. TCRbeta repertoire sequencing was used to assess the specificity and breadth of SARS-CoV-2-reactive T cell receptors after Ad26.COV2.S vaccination. Trial participants were randomized into five groups of five, in which low-dose or high-dose Ad26.COV2.S was given once or twice, or placebo was given on both occasions. Dosing of Ad26.COV2.S was intramuscular, at either 5x10^10 or 1x10^11 viral particles, delivered as one shot or as two shots spaced 56 days apart. General study outcomes and caveats: The study was not powered for comparison of responses between vaccine doses or regimens. Ad26.COV2.S recipients had higher spike-specific TCR breadth than placebo recipients (P = 0.0014). It was noted by the authors that total T cell responses may have been underestimated by the TCR breadth and depth analyses. After vaccination, spike-specific CD8+ and CD4+ T cell responses were reported to show substantial breadth. Vaccine and placebo recipients had similar non-spike TCR breadth, a finding consistent with the vaccine containing only spike.

The immunoSEQ Assay was used to sequence TCRbeta CDR3 regions. After extraction, genomic DNA underwent amplification by bias-controlled multiplex PCR, followed by high-throughput sequencing. In the source study's methods: To quantify the absolute abundance of every unique TCRbeta CDR3 region, sequences were collapsed and filtered. T cell fraction was estimated by normalization of TCRbeta template counts to usable DNA, with usable DNA being measured through amplification of reference genes present in all nucleated cells. Repertoire TCRs were annotated as SARS-CoV-2-specific by exact matching of V gene, CDR3 amino acid sequence and J gene to a known reactive TCR set. The reference SARS-CoV-2 TCR set was obtained from MIRA and was filtered for enrichment in COVID-19-positive ImmuneCODE repertoires, whereby public or cross-reactive TCRs were removed. Drawing on the MIRA antigens, annotated TCRs were analysed further at the level of specific ORF or position within ORF. Breadth was defined as annotated unique rearrangements over total unique productive rearrangements; depth was the summed frequency of those rearrangements. TCR breadth was compared between groups using two-sided Wilcoxon rank-sum tests. TCRdb took this table from immuneACCESS and kept in-frame rearrangements with V and J called. Such tables lack part of the clones; where checked against another copy, unresolved V genes explain under half of the gap, and the rest is unexplained. V, J and clone size derive from that table, while D and trimming were established from the DNA sequence. The sample records about 470,000 clones, about 92% of which are singletons. Approximately 4.5% of the sample belongs to the ten largest clones.

The CDR3 starts with the cysteine, ends with the phenylalanine, and has 17 residues. CDR3 DNA only is kept here, 51 bases in frame from base 1. According to the germline V gene (reference sequence), CDR1 reads MNHEY and CDR2 reads SMNVEV. Between the V and J ends, shortened by 6 bases and 4 bases respectively, the junction contains 19 bases. The label giving this sample's treatment or condition can be read as: roughly 18 received Ad26.COV2.S at low or high dose, single or two shots; 5 received placebo; per-sample allocation not given. For vaccine and placebo recipients, the sequenced repertoires came from samples collected on day 63 after the first injection. Between 29 July and 7 August 2020, Cohort 1b enrolled fewer than 30 adults aged 18-55 years at one site in Boston, USA. Ad26.COV2.S was a replication-incompetent adenovirus type 26 vector that expressed a prefusion-stabilized SARS-CoV-2 spike protein derived from the original Wuhan strain.

Concerning this clone itself: Its antigen remains unidentified. Base qualities were left out, and no much larger clone turns up one base away.

Sequences were derived from peripheral blood, sampled in a trial of Ad26.COV2.S vaccine versus placebo. The V and J genes are TRBV27 and TRBJ2-6; the D region possibly corresponds to TRBD1 (6 bases align). This sequence was found in a person between 18 and 60 years old who received the Ad26.COV2.S COVID-19 vaccine or a placebo. The CDR3 region reads CASRVTGGSGGANVLTF. The nucleotide sequence reads as follows: TGTGCCAGCAGGGTGACAGGAGGTTCGGGAGGGGCCAACGTCCTGACTTTC.